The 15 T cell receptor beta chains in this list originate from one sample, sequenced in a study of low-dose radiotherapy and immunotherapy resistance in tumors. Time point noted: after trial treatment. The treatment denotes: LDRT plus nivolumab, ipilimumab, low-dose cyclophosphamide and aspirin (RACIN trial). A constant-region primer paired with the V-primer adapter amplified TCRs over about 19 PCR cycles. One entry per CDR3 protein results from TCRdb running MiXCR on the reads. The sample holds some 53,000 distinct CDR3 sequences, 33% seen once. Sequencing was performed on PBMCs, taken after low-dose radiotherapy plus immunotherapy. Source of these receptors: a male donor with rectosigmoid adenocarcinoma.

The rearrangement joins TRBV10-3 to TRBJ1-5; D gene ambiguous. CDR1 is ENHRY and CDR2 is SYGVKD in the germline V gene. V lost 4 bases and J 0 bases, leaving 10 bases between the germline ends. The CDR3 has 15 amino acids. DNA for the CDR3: TGTGCCATCAGTGGGGAGAAATATAGCAATCAGCCCCAGCATTTT. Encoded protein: CAISGEKYSNQPQHF.

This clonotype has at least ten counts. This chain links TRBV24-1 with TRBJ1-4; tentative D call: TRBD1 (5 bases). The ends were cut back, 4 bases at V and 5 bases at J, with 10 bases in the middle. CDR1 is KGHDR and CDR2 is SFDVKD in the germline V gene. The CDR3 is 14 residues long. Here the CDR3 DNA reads TGTGCCACCAGTGACCTCGACAGAAATGAAAAACTGTTTTTT. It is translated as CATSDLDRNEKLFF.

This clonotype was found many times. Here the CDR3 DNA reads TGTGCCAGCAGTTACCCAGACAGGAGTTCCTACGAGCAGTACTTC. Encoded protein: CASSYPDRSSYEQYF. This chain uses TRBV2 with TRBJ2-7, with D possibly being TRBD1 (6 bases). The CDR3 sequence is 15 residues long. V was clipped by 5 bases and J by 1 base, with 15 bases between them. Per the germline V gene, CDR1 is SNHLY and CDR2 is FYNNEI.

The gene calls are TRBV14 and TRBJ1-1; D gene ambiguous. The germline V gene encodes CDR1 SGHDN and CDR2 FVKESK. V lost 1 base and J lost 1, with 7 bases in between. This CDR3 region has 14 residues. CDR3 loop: CASSQARRNTEAFF. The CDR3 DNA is TGTGCCAGCAGCCAAGCGCGACGGAACACTGAAGCTTTCTTT.

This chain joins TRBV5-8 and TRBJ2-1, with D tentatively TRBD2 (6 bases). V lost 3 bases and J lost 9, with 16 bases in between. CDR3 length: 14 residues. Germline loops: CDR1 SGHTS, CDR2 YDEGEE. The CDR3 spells CASSYTGVGGEQFF. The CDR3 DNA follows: TGTGCCAGCAGCTATACGGGGGTTGGCGGTGAGCAGTTCTTC.

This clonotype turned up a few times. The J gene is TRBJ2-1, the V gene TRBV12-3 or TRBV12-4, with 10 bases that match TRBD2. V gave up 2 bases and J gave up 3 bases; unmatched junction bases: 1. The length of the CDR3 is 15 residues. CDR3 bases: TGTGCCAGCAGTTTACGACTAGCGGGCTACAATGAGCAGTTCTTC. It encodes CASSLRLAGYNEQFF.

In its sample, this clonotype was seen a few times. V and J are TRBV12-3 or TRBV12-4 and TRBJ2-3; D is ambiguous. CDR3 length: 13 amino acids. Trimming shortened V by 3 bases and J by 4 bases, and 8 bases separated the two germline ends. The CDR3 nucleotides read TGTGCCAGCAGTTTTCTGGCAGCAGATACGCAGTATTTT. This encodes CASSFLAADTQYF.

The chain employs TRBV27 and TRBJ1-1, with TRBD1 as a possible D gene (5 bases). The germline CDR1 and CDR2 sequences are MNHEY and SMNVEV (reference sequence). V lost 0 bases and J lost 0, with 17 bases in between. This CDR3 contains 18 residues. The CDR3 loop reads CASSLSGGVGRMNTEAFF. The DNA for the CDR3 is TGTGCCAGCAGTTTATCGGGAGGGGTAGGCAGAATGAACACTGAAGCTTTCTTT.

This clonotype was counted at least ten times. The chain's CDR3 is CASSLSWDRAGELFF. The DNA for the CDR3 is TGTGCCAGCAGTTTATCCTGGGACAGGGCTGGGGAGCTGTTTTTT. The chain combines TRBV27 with TRBJ2-2; 9 bases fit TRBD1. V was pared by 0 bases and J by 8 bases, with 4 bases of the junction left unmatched. This CDR3 is built from 15 residues. Germline lookup yields CDR1 MNHEY and CDR2 SMNVEV (reference sequence).

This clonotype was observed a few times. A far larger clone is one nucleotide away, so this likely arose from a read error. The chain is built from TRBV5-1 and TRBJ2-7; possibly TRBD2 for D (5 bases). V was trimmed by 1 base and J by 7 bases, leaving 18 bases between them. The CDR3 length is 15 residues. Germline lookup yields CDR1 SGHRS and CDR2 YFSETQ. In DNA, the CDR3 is TGCGCCAGCAGCTTGTTTGCTAGCTCCTACAATGAGCAGTACTTC. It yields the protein CASSLFASSYNEQYF. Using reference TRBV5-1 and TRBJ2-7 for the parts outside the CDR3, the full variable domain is KAGVTQTPRYLIKTRGQQVTLSCSPISGHRSVSWYQQTPGQGLQFLFEYFSETQRNKGNFPGRFSGRQFSNSRSEMNVSTLELGDSALYLCASSLFASSYNEQYFGPGTRLTVT.

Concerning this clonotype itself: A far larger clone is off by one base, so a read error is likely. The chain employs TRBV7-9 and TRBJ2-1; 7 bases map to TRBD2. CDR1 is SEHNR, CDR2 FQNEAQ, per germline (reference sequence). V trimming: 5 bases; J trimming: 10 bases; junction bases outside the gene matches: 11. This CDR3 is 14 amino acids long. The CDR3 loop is CASSPPGRAYEQFF. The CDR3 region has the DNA TGTGCCAGCAGCCCGCCGGGGAGGGCTTACGAGCAGTTCTTC.

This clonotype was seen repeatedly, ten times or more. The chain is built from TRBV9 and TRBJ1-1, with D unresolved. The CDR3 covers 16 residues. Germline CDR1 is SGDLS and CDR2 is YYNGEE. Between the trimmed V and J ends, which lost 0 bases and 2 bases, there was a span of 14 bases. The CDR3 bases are TGTGCCAGCAGCGTAGAGGAAGGCAGGCGTAACACTGAAGCTTTCTTT. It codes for CASSVEEGRRNTEAFF.

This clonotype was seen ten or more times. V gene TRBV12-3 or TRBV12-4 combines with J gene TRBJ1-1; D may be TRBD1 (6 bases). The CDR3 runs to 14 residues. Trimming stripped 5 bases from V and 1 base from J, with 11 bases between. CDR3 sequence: CASSLQTGNTEAFF. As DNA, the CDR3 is TGTGCCAGCAGTCTACAGACAGGGAACACTGAAGCTTTCTTT.

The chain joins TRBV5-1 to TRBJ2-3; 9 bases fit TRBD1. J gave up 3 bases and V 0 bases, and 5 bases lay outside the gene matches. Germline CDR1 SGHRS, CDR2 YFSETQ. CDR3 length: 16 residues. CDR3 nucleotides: TGCGCCAGCAGCTTGGCCGCCGGACAGGGGACAGATACGCAGTATTTT. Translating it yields CASSLAAGQGTDTQYF.

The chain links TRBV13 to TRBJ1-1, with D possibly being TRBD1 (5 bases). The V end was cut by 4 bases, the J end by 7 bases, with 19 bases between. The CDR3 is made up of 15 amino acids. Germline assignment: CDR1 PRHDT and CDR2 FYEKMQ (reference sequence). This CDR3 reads CASSWGGMGQVEAFF. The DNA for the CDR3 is TGTGCCAGCAGCTGGGGTGGGATGGGGCAGGTTGAAGCTTTCTTT.